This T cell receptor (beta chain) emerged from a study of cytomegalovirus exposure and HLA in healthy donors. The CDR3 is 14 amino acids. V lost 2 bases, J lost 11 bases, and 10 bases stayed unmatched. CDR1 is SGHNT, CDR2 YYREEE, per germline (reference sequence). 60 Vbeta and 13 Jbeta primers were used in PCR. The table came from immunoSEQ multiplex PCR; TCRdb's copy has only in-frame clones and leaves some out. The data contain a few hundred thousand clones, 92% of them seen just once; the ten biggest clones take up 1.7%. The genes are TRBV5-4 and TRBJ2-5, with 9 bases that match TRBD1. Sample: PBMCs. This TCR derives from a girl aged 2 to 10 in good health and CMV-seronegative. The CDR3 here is CASSFTDRGGEQYF. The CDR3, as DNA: TGTGCCAGCAGCTTTACGGACAGGGGTGGAGAGCAGTACTTC. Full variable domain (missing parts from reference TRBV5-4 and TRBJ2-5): ETGVTQSPTHLIKTRGQQVTLRCSSQSGHNTVSWYQQALGQGPQFIFQYYREEENGRGNFPPRFSGLQFPNYSSELNVNALELDDSALYLCASSFTDRGGEQYFGPGTRLLVL.